Listed here are 27 T cell receptor beta chains from one sample, sequenced in a study of blood T cell repertoires in COVID-19. Assay used: immunoSEQ multiplex PCR; TCRdb lists only in-frame clones, some missing. Here the sample spans approximately 310,000 clones, 87% being singletons. Sequencing input: peripheral blood. The receptors were gathered from a woman between 45 and 60 years old who had recovered from COVID-19.

The J gene is TRBJ1-5, the V gene TRBV28; D may be TRBD1 (6 bases). Trimming stripped 5 bases from V and 4 bases from J, with 18 bases between. The CDR3 is made up of 16 amino acids. Germline-derived CDR1 and CDR2 are MDHEN and SYDVKM. The chain's CDR3 is CASSKLQGTLNQPQHF. CDR3 DNA sequence: TGTGCCAGCAGTAAACTACAGGGTACCCTGAATCAGCCCCAGCATTTT.

The V and J genes are TRBV10-2 and TRBJ2-3, with 8 bases aligning to TRBD2. This CDR3 spans 14 amino acids. Looked up from germline, CDR1 is WSHSY and CDR2 is SAAADI. V was clipped by 6 bases and J by 6 bases; unmatched bases: 8. CDR3 loop: CASSLAGAEDTQYF. Here the CDR3 DNA reads TGCGCCAGCAGCCTAGCGGGTGCCGAGGATACGCAGTATTTT.

J is TRBJ2-3 and V is TRBV2; the match to TRBD2 covers 10 bases. The CDR3 loop spans 15 amino acids. V was pared by 6 bases and J by 2 bases, with 5 bases of the junction left unmatched. Germline assignment: CDR1 SNHLY and CDR2 FYNNEI. CDR3 sequence reads: CASSLAGANTDTQYF. Written as DNA, the CDR3 is TGTGCCAGCAGCCTAGCGGGGGCGAACACAGATACGCAGTATTTT.

The rearrangement uses TRBV7-9 and TRBJ2-7, with a tentative D call TRBD1 (6 bases). Germline loops: CDR1 SEHNR, CDR2 FQNEAQ (reference sequence). Trimming took 4 bases from V and 5 from J, leaving 9 bases between them. The length of the CDR3 is 12 residues. Here the CDR3 reads CASSWGQNEQYF. Written as DNA, the CDR3 is TGTGCCAGCAGCTGGGGGCAGAACGAGCAGTACTTC.

The chain carries TRBV5-4 and TRBJ2-1; 9 positions match TRBD1. Per germline, CDR1 SGHNT and CDR2 YYREEE (reference sequence). Trimming cost V 4 bases and J 0 bases; bases outside gene matches: 2. The CDR3 has 15 amino acids. CDR3: CASSPGQGSYNEQFF. In DNA form, the CDR3 reads TGTGCCAGCAGCCCGGGACAGGGCTCCTACAATGAGCAGTTCTTC.

The J gene is TRBJ1-5, the V gene TRBV3-1 (or the pseudogene TRBV3-2), with TRBD1 identical over 8 bases. The CDR3 sequence is 17 residues long. With 4 bases clipped from V and 0 bases from J, the junction kept 8 bases outside the gene matches. Per the germline V gene, CDR1 is LGHDT and CDR2 is YNNKEL (reference sequence). The CDR3 here is CASSPTDRGYSNQPQHF. The CDR3 region has the DNA TGTGCCAGCAGCCCAACAGACAGGGGCTATAGCAATCAGCCCCAGCATTTT.

This clone has only one observation. This chain joins TRBV27 and TRBJ1-4, with D hard to call. The germline V gene encodes CDR1 MNHEY and CDR2 SMNVEV (reference sequence). V gave up 6 bases and J gave up 7 bases, with 15 bases separating them. The CDR3 runs to 14 residues. CDR3 in DNA: TGTGCCAGCAGCGAACCGGGGTTCAGTGAAAAACTGTTTTTT. Translated, it gives CASSEPGFSEKLFF. The full variable domain, in which reference TRBV27 and TRBJ1-4 provide the parts outside the CDR3, is EAQVTQNPRYLITVTGKKLTVTCSQNMNHEYMSWYRQDPGLGLRQIYYSMNVEVTDKGDVPEGYKVSRKEKRNFPLILESPSPNQTSLYFCASSEPGFSEKLFFGSGTQLSVL.

The chain links TRBV4-1 to TRBJ2-3; perhaps TRBD2 as D (6 bases). Trimming removed 4 bases at V and 4 bases at J, with 18 bases between. Germline CDR1 reads MGHRA; CDR2 reads YSYEKL. CDR3 length: 16 amino acids. The CDR3: CASSRSQGSGPDTQYF. DNA for the CDR3: TGCGCCAGCAGCCGGTCGCAGGGTAGCGGACCAGATACGCAGTATTTT.

The rearrangement uses TRBV7-6 and TRBJ2-2, with 9 bases identical to TRBD1. Germline trimming cut 7 bases from V and 4 bases from J; bases unmatched to any gene: 16. The germline CDR1 and CDR2 sequences are SGHVS and FNYEAQ. The CDR3 runs to 18 residues. CDR3 DNA sequence: TGTGCCAGCAACTACCTACCGGGACAGGGAGCGGGCACCGGGGAGCTGTTTTTT. Translated, it gives CASNYLPGQGAGTGELFF.

This chain links TRBV2 with TRBJ2-2; TRBD2 matches 9 bases. The CDR3 consists of 16 residues. With V trimmed by 4 bases and J by 4 bases, 7 bases remained unmatched. From germline, CDR1 is SNHLY and CDR2 FYNNEI. CDR3 bases: TGTGCCAGCAGTGTGGAGGCGGGAGGGAGCACCGGGGAGCTGTTTTTT. It translates to CASSVEAGGSTGELFF.

CDR3: CASSLAQANTEAFF. In nucleotides, the CDR3 is TGCGCCAGCAGCTTGGCGCAAGCGAACACTGAAGCTTTCTTT. The V gene is TRBV5-1, the J gene TRBJ1-1; D gene ambiguous. This CDR3 is 14 amino acids long. Per germline, CDR1 SGHRS and CDR2 YFSETQ. V lost 0 bases and J lost 1, with 7 bases in between.

In its sample, this clone was seen once. V is TRBV30 and J is TRBJ2-1; D call uncertain. The CDR3 runs 15 residues. V was trimmed by 3 bases and J by 7 bases, leaving 19 bases between them. The germline V gene has CDR1 GTSNPN and CDR2 SVGIG (reference sequence). The CDR3 DNA is TGTGCCTGGAGGCGGTCTAGTTTTTCACTAAATGAGCAGTTCTTC. It yields the protein CAWRRSSFSLNEQFF.

The rearrangement uses TRBV19 and TRBJ1-6; 9 bases match TRBD1. CDR3 size: 16 residues. Losses at the gene ends were 8 bases for V and 8 bases for J; bases not matched to a gene: 13. Germline V lookup: CDR1 LNHDA, CDR2 SQIVND (reference sequence). CDR3 residues: CASRLIRDRDHSPLHF. In DNA, the CDR3 is TGTGCCAGTCGATTAATCCGGGACAGGGACCATTCACCCCTCCACTTT.

This clone has only one observation. The chain uses TRBV2 and TRBJ1-2; tentatively, D is TRBD1 (5 bases). V was clipped by 2 bases and J by 8 bases, with 15 bases between them. The CDR3 runs to 14 residues. Germline loops: CDR1 SNHLY, CDR2 FYNNEI. CDR3 in amino acids: CASSEQSARVGYTF. CDR3 in DNA: TGTGCCAGCAGTGAACAGTCCGCCAGGGTAGGCTACACCTTC.

The rearrangement uses TRBV30 and TRBJ2-6; D is possibly TRBD2 (5 bases). With 6 bases removed from V and 3 bases from J, the gap between germline ends came to 6 bases. Per the germline V gene, CDR1 is GTSNPN and CDR2 is SVGIG (reference sequence). The CDR3 is made up of 12 amino acids. DNA for the CDR3: TGTGCCTGTGCGGGTGGGGCCAACGTCCTGACTTTC. Its protein is CACAGGANVLTF.

V gene TRBV5-4 combines with J gene TRBJ2-5; TRBD2 matches at 11 bases. V dropped 0 bases and J dropped 2; count of bases not matched to a gene: 6. The CDR3 length is 17 residues. CDR1 SGHNT and CDR2 YYREEE come from the germline V gene (reference sequence). The CDR3: CASSLGGLAAKQETQYF. In DNA form, the CDR3 reads TGTGCCAGCAGCTTGGGGGGACTAGCGGCGAAGCAAGAGACCCAGTACTTC. Together with reference TRBV5-4 and TRBJ2-5, the CDR3 gives the full variable domain: ETGVTQSPTHLIKTRGQQVTLRCSSQSGHNTVSWYQQALGQGPQFIFQYYREEENGRGNFPPRFSGLQFPNYSSELNVNALELDDSALYLCASSLGGLAAKQETQYFGPGTRLLVL.

The chain has TRBV5-5 and TRBJ2-1; a possible D gene is TRBD2 (6 bases). There are 16 residues in the CDR3. The germline CDR1 and CDR2 sequences are SGHKS and YYEKEE (reference sequence). Trimming pared 6 bases from V and 9 bases from J, leaving 25 bases between. The chain's CDR3 is CASTFSSSQLGGEQFF. In DNA, the CDR3 is TGTGCCAGCACCTTTTCTTCCTCCCAACTGGGGGGTGAGCAGTTCTTC.

CDR3 residues: CSARRTVGQFF. CDR3 coding DNA: TGCAGCGCTCGCCGGACAGTCGGGCAGTTCTTC. V usage is TRBV29-1 and J usage is TRBJ2-1, with D perhaps matching TRBD1 (6 bases). In germline, CDR1 is SQVTM, CDR2 ANQGSEA. There are 11 residues in the CDR3. V was shortened by 7 bases and J by 12 bases, with 16 bases between the two germline ends.

The V and J genes are TRBV6-5 and TRBJ2-1, with TRBD1 matching 7 bases. Germline V gene lookup returns CDR1 MNHEY and CDR2 SVGAGI. The CDR3 sequence is 13 residues long. The ends lost 8 bases at V and 7 bases at J; junction bases unmatched: 8. CDR3 region: CASGSDRENEQFF. CDR3 in DNA: TGTGCCAGCGGAAGTGACAGGGAGAATGAGCAGTTCTTC.

The chain has TRBV5-1 and TRBJ2-3, with 7 bases aligning to TRBD1. The J segment lost 0 bases and the V segment lost 0 bases, leaving 7 bases of the junction unmatched. Germline V CDR1 and CDR2: SGHRS, YFSETQ. The CDR3 totals 17 residues. CDR3 sequence: CASSLVVRTGSTDTQYF. CDR3 nucleotide sequence: TGCGCCAGCAGCTTGGTGGTAAGGACAGGAAGCACAGATACGCAGTATTTT.

This chain links TRBV7-2 with TRBJ1-1; 12 positions agree with TRBD1. Germline CDR1 is SGHTA and CDR2 is FQGNSA. This CDR3 contains 18 residues. The ends lost 1 base at V and 6 bases at J; junction bases unmatched: 12. CDR3: CASSLGGLLGQGASEAFF. DNA for the CDR3: TGTGCCAGCAGCTTAGGAGGGTTATTGGGACAGGGGGCCTCTGAAGCTTTCTTT.

The rearrangement uses TRBV7-2 and TRBJ2-1; tentative D call: TRBD2 (5 bases). This CDR3 contains 15 residues. From germline, CDR1 is SGHTA and CDR2 FQGNSA. Trimming removed 1 base from V and 3 bases from J, with 10 bases in between. In nucleotides, the CDR3 is TGTGCCAGCAGCTTAGGTGGCGGGCTCTACAATGAGCAGTTCTTC. Amino acids: CASSLGGGLYNEQFF.

The chain joins TRBV3-1 (or the pseudogene TRBV3-2) to TRBJ1-2; 7 bases are a match to TRBD1. Germline CDR1 is LGHDT and CDR2 is YNNKEL (reference sequence). This CDR3 comprises 17 residues. The V and J ends lost 1 base and 2 bases, in that order; junction bases with no gene match: 10. This CDR3 is CASSQVGGSVGNYGYTF. Here the CDR3 DNA reads TGTGCCAGCAGCCAAGTAGGGGGCAGTGTGGGGAACTATGGCTACACCTTC.

V usage is TRBV19 and J usage is TRBJ1-2; D perhaps matches TRBD1 (6 bases). The germline V and J ends were trimmed by 4 bases and 4 bases, with 16 bases remaining between them. Germline V gene lookup returns CDR1 LNHDA and CDR2 SQIVND (reference sequence). CDR3 length: 15 amino acids. This CDR3 is CASSTTGQRPYGYTF. As DNA, the CDR3 is TGTGCCAGTAGTACAACTGGACAGAGGCCCTATGGCTACACCTTC.

This rearrangement joins TRBV7-2 to TRBJ1-5, with 7 bases identical to TRBD1. Per germline, CDR1 SGHTA and CDR2 FQGNSA. The CDR3 loop spans 12 amino acids. After removal of 5 bases from V and 9 bases from J, the junction contained 4 bases not matched to a gene. The CDR3 region is CASSAPGGPQHF. The DNA of the CDR3 is TGTGCCAGCAGCGCCCCAGGGGGGCCCCAGCATTTT.

This clone was seen just once. V gene TRBV28 combines with J gene TRBJ2-1; a possible D gene is TRBD2 (6 bases). CDR1 is MDHEN and CDR2 is SYDVKM in the germline V gene. CDR3 length: 16 residues. V was clipped by 6 bases and J by 0 bases, with 15 bases between them. CDR3 residues: CASSPPSAVSYNEQFF. CDR3 coding DNA: TGTGCCAGCAGCCCACCTAGCGCTGTCTCCTACAATGAGCAGTTCTTC.

The rearrangement links TRBV7-2 to TRBJ1-5, with D hard to call. The CDR3 runs to 15 residues. Trimming removed 1 base from V and 0 bases from J, with 7 bases in between. Germline lookup yields CDR1 SGHTA and CDR2 FQGNSA. CDR3 in DNA: TGTGCCAGCAGCTTAGTTGCAGATAGCAATCAGCCCCAGCATTTT. Amino acid sequence: CASSLVADSNQPQHF.